Below are 5 T cell receptor beta chains sequenced from a single sample in a study of blood T cell repertoires in COVID-19. The data were produced by immunoSEQ multiplex PCR, yet TCRdb's version contains in-frame clones alone and is incomplete. The sample records roughly 180,000 clones, around three quarters being singletons. The source material was peripheral blood. These receptors all stem from a man aged 55 to 70 with active or convalescent COVID-19.

This chain uses TRBV29-1 with TRBJ2-7; 8 nucleotides match TRBD2. The CDR3 consists of 15 residues. Per the germline V gene, CDR1 is SQVTM and CDR2 is ANQGSEA. V lost 6 bases, J lost 4 bases, and 14 bases stayed unmatched. DNA for the CDR3: TGCAGCGTGGAAATACACCGGGAGGGGGATTACGAGCAGTACTTC. It translates to CSVEIHREGDYEQYF.

The chain has TRBV2 and TRBJ1-1; D ambiguous. This CDR3 region has 12 residues. Trimming left V 3 bases short and J 5 bases short, with 7 bases between. Germline assignment: CDR1 SNHLY and CDR2 FYNNEI. Here the CDR3 DNA reads TGTGCCAGCAGTGATCCGAGAACTGAAGCTTTCTTT. This sequence encodes CASSDPRTEAFF.

This rearrangement joins TRBV7-2 to TRBJ1-2; 9 bases are shared with TRBD1. The CDR3 sequence is 12 residues long. The V segment lost 5 bases and the J segment 10 bases; nucleotides outside the gene matches: 5. CDR1 and CDR2 from the germline V gene are SGHTA and FQGNSA. The CDR3 DNA sequence: TGTGCCAGCAGCCAGGACAGGGGTGACTACACCTTC. It encodes CASSQDRGDYTF.

The chain links TRBV7-8 to TRBJ1-5; D is unclear. CDR1 and CDR2 from the germline V gene are SGHVS and FQNEAQ. V gave up 5 bases and J gave up 0 bases, with 14 bases separating them. The CDR3 has 16 amino acids. The CDR3 protein is CASSPTPGHSNQPQHF. The CDR3 DNA sequence: TGTGCCAGCAGCCCCACCCCAGGTCATAGCAATCAGCCCCAGCATTTT.

CDR3 DNA: TGTGCCAGCAGCCAACTTGCGCTCCACTATGGCTACACCTTC. Translating gives CASSQLALHYGYTF. V and J are TRBV3-1 (or the pseudogene TRBV3-2) and TRBJ1-2; D uncertain. CDR3 length equals 14 residues. Between the trimmed V and J ends, which lost 2 bases and 3 bases, there was a span of 10 bases. Germline CDR1 and CDR2: LGHDT and YNNKEL (reference sequence).